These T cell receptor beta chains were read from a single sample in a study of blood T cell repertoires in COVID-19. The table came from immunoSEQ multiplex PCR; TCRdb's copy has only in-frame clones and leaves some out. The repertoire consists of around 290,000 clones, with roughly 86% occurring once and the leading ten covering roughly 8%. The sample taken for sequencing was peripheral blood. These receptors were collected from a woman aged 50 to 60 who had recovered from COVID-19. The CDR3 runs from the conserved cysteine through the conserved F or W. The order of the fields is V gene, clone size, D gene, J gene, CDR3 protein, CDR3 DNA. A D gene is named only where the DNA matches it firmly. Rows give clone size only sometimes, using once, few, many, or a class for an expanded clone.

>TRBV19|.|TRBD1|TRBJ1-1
CASSSTGDTEAFF
TGTGCCAGTAGTAGTACAGGGGACACTGAAGCTTTCTTT
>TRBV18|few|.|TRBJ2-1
CASSPSIPQDNEQFF
TGTGCCAGCTCACCCTCAATCCCCCAGGACAATGAGCAGTTCTTC
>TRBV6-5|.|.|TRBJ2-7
CASSSTDFYEQYF
TGTGCCAGCAGTTCGACAGATTTCTACGAGCAGTACTTC
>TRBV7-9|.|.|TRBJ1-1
CASSPSTANTEAFF
TGTGCCAGCAGCCCCAGTACAGCGAACACTGAAGCTTTCTTT
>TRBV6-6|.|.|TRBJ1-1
CAGGGVNTEAFF
TGTGCAGGGGGTGGTGTGAACACTGAAGCTTTCTTT
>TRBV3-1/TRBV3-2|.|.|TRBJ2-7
CASSQAAPLASPYEQYF
TGTGCCAGCAGCCAAGCTGCTCCGCTAGCGAGCCCCTACGAGCAGTACTTC
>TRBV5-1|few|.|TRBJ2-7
CASSLAPTYEQYF
TGCGCCAGCAGCTTGGCCCCCACCTACGAGCAGTACTTC
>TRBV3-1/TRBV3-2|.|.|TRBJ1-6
CASSPRQSDNSPLHF
TGTGCCAGCAGCCCGCGACAGAGTGATAATTCACCCCTCCACTTT
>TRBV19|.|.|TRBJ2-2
CASEPQSWAAGFTGELFF
TGTGCCAGCGAACCCCAGTCTTGGGCAGCCGGATTCACCGGGGAGCTGTTTTTT
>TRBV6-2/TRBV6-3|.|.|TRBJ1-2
CASSYSRGLGDGYTF
TGTGCCAGCAGTTACTCTAGGGGACTCGGAGACGGCTACACCTTC
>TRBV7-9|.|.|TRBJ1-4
CASSFAQSNEKLFF
TGTGCCAGCAGCTTTGCACAGTCAAATGAAAAACTGTTTTTT
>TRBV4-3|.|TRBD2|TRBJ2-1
CASSQGALAGYNEQFF
TGCGCCAGCAGCCAAGGTGCACTAGCGGGGTACAATGAGCAGTTCTTC
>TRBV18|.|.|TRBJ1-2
CASSPRQSDYGYTF
TGTGCCAGCTCACCACGACAGTCGGACTATGGCTACACCTTC
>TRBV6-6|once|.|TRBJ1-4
CASSYSKGRDEKLFF
TGTGCCAGCAGTTACTCGAAAGGGCGGGATGAAAAACTGTTTTTT
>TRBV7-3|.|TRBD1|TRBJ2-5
CASSLNSQGAETQYF
TGTGCCAGCAGCTTAAATAGTCAGGGGGCAGAGACCCAGTACTTC
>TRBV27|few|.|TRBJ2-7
CASSLSGRWLEHEQYF
TGTGCCAGCAGTTTATCGGGCAGGTGGCTTGAGCACGAGCAGTACTTC
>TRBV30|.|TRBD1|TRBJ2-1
CAWSRGLDEQFF
TGTGCCTGGAGCAGGGGGCTGGATGAGCAGTTCTTC
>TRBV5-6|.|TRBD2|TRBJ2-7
CASSAYGTSGYEQYF
TGTGCCAGCAGCGCATACGGGACTAGCGGCTACGAGCAGTACTTC
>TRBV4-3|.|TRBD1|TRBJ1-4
CASSQESYGTGAEKLFF
TGCGCCAGCAGCCAAGAATCTTACGGGACAGGGGCTGAAAAACTGTTTTTT
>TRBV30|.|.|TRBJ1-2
CAGEPRARVIGYTF
TGTGCCGGTGAACCCAGGGCCCGGGTTATCGGCTACACCTTC
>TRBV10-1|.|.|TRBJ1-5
CAYYYSNQPQHF
TGCGCCTATTATTATAGCAATCAGCCCCAGCATTTT
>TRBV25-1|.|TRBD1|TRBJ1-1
CASRPTGTNTEAFF
TGTGCCAGCAGACCGACAGGGACGAACACTGAAGCTTTCTTT
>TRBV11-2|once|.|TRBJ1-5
CASSYRRGWPQHF
TGTGCCAGCAGTTACCGAAGGGGGTGGCCCCAGCATTTT
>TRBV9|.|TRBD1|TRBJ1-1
CASSVTGLNTEAFF
TGTGCCAGCAGCGTGACAGGGCTCAACACTGAAGCTTTCTTT
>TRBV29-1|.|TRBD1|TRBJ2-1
CSVGTGIGNEQFF
TGCAGCGTCGGGACAGGGATCGGCAATGAGCAGTTCTTC
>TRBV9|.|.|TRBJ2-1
CASSVGRGSSYNEQFF
TGTGCCAGCAGCGTAGGGCGGGGAAGCTCCTACAATGAGCAGTTCTTC
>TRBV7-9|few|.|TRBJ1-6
CASSLGVRIGPLHF
TGTGCCAGCAGCTTAGGAGTGCGTATCGGACCCCTCCACTTT
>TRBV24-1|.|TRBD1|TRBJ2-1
CATSDADRDLNEQFF
TGTGCCACCAGTGATGCGGACAGGGATTTGAATGAGCAGTTCTTC
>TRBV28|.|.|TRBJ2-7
CASSTEDVHEQYF
TGTGCCAGCAGTACGGAGGACGTCCACGAGCAGTACTTC
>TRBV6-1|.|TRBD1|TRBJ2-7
CASSGLPGQGFYEQYF
TGTGCCAGCAGTGGACTGCCGGGACAGGGTTTTTACGAGCAGTACTTC
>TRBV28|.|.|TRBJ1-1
CASSLQGTEAFF
TGTGCCAGCAGTTTACAGGGGACTGAAGCTTTCTTT
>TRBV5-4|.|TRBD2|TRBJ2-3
CASSLGSGGTSATDTQYF
TGTGCCAGCAGCTTGGGGTCGGGTGGAACTAGCGCCACAGATACGCAGTATTTT
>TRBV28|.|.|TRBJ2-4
CASSDSAKNIQYF
TGTGCCAGCAGCGACTCGGCCAAAAACATTCAGTACTTC
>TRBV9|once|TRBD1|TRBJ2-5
CASSSGQGGRETQYF
TGTGCCAGCAGCTCGGGACAGGGTGGAAGAGAGACCCAGTACTTC
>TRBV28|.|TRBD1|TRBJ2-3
CASSGDRVTDTQYF
TGTGCCAGCAGTGGGGACAGGGTTACAGATACGCAGTATTTT
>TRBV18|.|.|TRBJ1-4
CASSPYGGEKLFF
TGTGCCAGCTCACCATACGGGGGTGAAAAACTGTTTTTT
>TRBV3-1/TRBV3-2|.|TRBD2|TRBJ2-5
CASSQNLAAQETQYF
TGTGCCAGCAGCCAAAATCTAGCGGCCCAAGAGACCCAGTACTTC
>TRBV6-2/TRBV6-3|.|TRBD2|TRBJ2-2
CASSLGGGSYNTGELFF
TGTGCCAGCAGCTTGGGGGGGGGAAGTTACAACACCGGGGAGCTGTTTTTT
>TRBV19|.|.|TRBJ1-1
CATVWNTEAFF
TGTGCAACGGTTTGGAACACTGAAGCTTTCTTT
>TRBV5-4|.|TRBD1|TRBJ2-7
CASSGTGGLTYEQYF
TGTGCCAGCAGCGGGACAGGGGGCCTTACCTACGAGCAGTACTTC
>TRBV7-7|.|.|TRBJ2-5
CASSLGLTGEETQYF
TGTGCCAGCAGCCTGGGACTGACGGGAGAAGAGACCCAGTACTTC
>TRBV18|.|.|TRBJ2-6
CASSPSRNSGANVLTF
TGTGCCAGCTCACCAAGCAGGAACTCTGGGGCCAACGTCCTGACTTTC
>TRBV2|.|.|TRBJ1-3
CASLRGPGNTIYF
TGTGCCAGCCTCCGCGGTCCTGGAAACACCATATATTTT
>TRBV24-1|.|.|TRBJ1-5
CATSDLFSGVRDQPQHF
TGTGCCACCAGTGATTTGTTTTCGGGGGTCCGGGATCAGCCCCAGCATTTT
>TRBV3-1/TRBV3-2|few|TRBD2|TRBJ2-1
CASSQEEGLAFNEQFF
TGTGCCAGCAGCCAAGAAGAGGGACTAGCTTTCAATGAGCAGTTCTTC
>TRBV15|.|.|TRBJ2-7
CATSRDSYSEQYF
TGTGCCACCAGCAGAGATAGTTATTCCGAGCAGTACTTC
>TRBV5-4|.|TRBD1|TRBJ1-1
CASSLDRRNTEAFF
TGTGCCAGCAGCCTGGACAGGAGAAACACTGAAGCTTTCTTT
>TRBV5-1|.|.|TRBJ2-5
CASSWIAGEETQYF
TGCGCCAGCAGCTGGATAGCAGGGGAAGAGACCCAGTACTTC
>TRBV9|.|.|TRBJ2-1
CASSVSGSEGNEQFF
TGTGCCAGCAGCGTTTCCGGTTCCGAGGGCAATGAGCAGTTCTTC
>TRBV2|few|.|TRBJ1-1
CASRLMANTEAFF
TGTGCCAGCAGGCTTATGGCGAACACTGAAGCTTTCTTT
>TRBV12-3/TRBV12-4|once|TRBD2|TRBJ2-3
CASRRDYTDTQYF
TGTGCCAGCAGACGGGACTACACAGATACGCAGTATTTT
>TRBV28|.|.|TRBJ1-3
CASGPPGARNTIYF
TGTGCCAGCGGTCCTCCCGGAGCAAGAAACACCATATATTTT
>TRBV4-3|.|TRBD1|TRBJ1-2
CASSLRQGATGYTF
TGCGCCAGCAGCCTAAGACAGGGGGCAACTGGCTACACCTTC
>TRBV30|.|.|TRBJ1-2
CAWRTTANYGYTF
TGTGCCTGGAGGACAACAGCAAACTATGGCTACACCTTC
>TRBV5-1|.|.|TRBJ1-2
CASSSGDYGYTF
TGCGCCAGCAGCTCAGGGGACTATGGCTACACCTTC